This T cell receptor (beta chain) originates from a study of early T cells in non-severe SARS-CoV-2 infection. TCRdb redid the calling of the 5' RACE reads with MiXCR, one entry per CDR3 protein. Of fewer than 120,000 distinct CDR3 sequences in the sample, roughly 12% were seen once. The germline V gene has CDR1 SGDLS and CDR2 YYNGEE. This CDR3 spans 15 amino acids. Trimming took 0 bases from V and 3 from J, leaving 12 bases between them. Material: whole blood, obtained at baseline. This TCR was recovered from an adult who was a healthcare worker with PCR-confirmed SARS-CoV-2 infection or an uninfected control (not recorded which). J is TRBJ1-2 and V is TRBV9, with D tentatively TRBD1 (5 bases). The CDR3, as DNA: TGTGCCAGCAGCGTAGGGAGGGGCCCCCACTATGGCTACACCTTC. It is translated as CASSVGRGPHYGYTF.